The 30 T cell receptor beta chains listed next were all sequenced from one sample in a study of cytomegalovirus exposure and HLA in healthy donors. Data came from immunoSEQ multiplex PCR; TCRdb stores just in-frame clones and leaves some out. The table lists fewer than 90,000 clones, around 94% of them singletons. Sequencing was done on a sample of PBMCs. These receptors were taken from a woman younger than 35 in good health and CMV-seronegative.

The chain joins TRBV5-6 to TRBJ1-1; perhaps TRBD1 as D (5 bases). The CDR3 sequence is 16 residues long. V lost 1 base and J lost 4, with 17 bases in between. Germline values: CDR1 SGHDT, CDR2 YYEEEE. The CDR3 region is CASSLWDEWGGTEAFF. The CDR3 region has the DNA TGTGCCAGCAGCTTGTGGGACGAATGGGGGGGCACTGAAGCTTTCTTT. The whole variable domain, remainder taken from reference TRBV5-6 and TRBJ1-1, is DAGVTQSPTHLIKTRGQQVTLRCSPKSGHDTVSWYQQALGQGPQFIFQYYEEEERQRGNFPDRFSGHQFPNYSSELNVNALLLGDSALYLCASSLWDEWGGTEAFFGQGTRLTVV.

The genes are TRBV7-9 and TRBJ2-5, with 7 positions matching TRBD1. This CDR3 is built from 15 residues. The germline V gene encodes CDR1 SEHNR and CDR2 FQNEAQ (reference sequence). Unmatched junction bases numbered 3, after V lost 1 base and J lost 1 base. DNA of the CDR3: TGTGCCAGCAGCTTAGAGGGGGCGTCCCAAGAGACCCAGTACTTC. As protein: CASSLEGASQETQYF.

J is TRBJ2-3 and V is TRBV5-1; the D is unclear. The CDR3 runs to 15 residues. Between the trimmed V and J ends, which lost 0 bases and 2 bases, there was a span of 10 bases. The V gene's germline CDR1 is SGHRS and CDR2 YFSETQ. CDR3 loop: CASSLAAGTTDTQYF. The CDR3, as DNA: TGCGCCAGCAGCTTGGCGGCAGGAACCACAGATACGCAGTATTTT. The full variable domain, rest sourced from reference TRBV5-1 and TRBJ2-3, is KAGVTQTPRYLIKTRGQQVTLSCSPISGHRSVSWYQQTPGQGLQFLFEYFSETQRNKGNFPGRFSGRQFSNSRSEMNVSTLELGDSALYLCASSLAAGTTDTQYFGPGTRLTVL.

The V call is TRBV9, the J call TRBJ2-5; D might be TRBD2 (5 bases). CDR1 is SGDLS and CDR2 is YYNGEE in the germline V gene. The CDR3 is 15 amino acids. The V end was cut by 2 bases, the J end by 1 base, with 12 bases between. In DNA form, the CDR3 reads TGTGCCAGCAGCGTTGAACGGGGTATCCAAGAGACCCAGTACTTC. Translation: CASSVERGIQETQYF.

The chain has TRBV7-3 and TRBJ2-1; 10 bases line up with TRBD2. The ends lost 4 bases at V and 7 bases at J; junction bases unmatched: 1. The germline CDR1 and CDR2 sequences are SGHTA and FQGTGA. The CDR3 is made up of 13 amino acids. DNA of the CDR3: TGTGCCAGCAGCTGGACTAGCGGTAATGAGCAGTTCTTC. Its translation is CASSWTSGNEQFF.

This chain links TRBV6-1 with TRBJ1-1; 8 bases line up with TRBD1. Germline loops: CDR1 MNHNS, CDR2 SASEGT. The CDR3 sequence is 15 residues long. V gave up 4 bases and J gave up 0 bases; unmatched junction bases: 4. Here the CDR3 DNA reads TGTGCCAGCAGTGGGCGGACAGGGCTGAACACTGAAGCTTTCTTT. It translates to CASSGRTGLNTEAFF.

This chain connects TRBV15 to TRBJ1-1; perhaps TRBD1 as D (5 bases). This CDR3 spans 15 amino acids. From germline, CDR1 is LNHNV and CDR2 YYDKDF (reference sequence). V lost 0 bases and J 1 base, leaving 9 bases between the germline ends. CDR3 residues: CATSREGGWNTEAFF. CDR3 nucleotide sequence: TGTGCCACCAGCAGAGAGGGGGGTTGGAACACTGAAGCTTTCTTT.

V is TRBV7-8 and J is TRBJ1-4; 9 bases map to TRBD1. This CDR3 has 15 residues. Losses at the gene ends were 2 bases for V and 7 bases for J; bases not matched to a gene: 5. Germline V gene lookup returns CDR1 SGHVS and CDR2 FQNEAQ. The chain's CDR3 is CASSLTGGYVEKLFF. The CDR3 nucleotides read TGTGCCAGCAGCTTAACAGGGGGCTATGTTGAAAAACTGTTTTTT.

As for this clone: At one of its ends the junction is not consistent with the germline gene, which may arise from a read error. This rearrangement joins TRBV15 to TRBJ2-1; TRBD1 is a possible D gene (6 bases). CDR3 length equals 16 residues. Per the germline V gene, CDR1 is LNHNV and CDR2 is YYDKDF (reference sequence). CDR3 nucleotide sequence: TGTGCCACCAGCGGAGAAGGACAGAGCTCCTACAATGAGCAGTTCTTC. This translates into CATSGEGQSSYNEQFF. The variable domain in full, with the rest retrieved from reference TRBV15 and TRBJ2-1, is DAMVIQNPRYQVTQFGKPVTLSCSQTLNHNVMYWYQQKSSQAPKLLFHYYDKDFNNEADTPDNFQSRRPNTSFCFLDIRSPGLGDTAMYLCATSGEGQSSYNEQFFGPGTRLTVL.

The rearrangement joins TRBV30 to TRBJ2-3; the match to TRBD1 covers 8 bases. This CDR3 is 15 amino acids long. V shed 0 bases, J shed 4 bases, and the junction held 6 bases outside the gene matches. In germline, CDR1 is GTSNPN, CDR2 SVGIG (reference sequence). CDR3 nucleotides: TGTGCCTGGAGTGTATTCAGGGGGCTTTCAGATACGCAGTATTTT. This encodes CAWSVFRGLSDTQYF.

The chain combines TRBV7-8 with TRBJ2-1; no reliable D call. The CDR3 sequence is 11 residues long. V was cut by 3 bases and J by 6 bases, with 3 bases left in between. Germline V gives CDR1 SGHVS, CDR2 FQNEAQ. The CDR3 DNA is TGTGCCAGCAGCTTGGCCAATGAGCAGTTCTTC. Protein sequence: CASSLANEQFF.

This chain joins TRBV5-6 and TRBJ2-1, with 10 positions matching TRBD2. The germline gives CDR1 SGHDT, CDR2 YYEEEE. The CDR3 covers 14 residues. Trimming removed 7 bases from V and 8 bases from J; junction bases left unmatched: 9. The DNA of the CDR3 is TGTGCCAGCGGGCTAGCGGGAGTGGAGCATGAGCAGTTCTTC. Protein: CASGLAGVEHEQFF.

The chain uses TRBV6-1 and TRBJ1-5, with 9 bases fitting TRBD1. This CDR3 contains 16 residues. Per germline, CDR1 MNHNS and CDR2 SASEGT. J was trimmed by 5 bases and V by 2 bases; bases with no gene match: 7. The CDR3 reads CASSELVQGAYQPQHF. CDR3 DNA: TGTGCCAGCAGTGAATTGGTACAGGGGGCATATCAGCCCCAGCATTTT.

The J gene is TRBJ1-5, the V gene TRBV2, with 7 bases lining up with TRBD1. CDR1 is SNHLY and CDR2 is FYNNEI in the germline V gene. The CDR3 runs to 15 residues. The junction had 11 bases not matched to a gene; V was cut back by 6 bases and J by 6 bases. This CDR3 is CASSLQGFLGQPQHF. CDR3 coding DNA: TGTGCCAGCAGCCTACAGGGGTTTCTGGGTCAGCCCCAGCATTTT.

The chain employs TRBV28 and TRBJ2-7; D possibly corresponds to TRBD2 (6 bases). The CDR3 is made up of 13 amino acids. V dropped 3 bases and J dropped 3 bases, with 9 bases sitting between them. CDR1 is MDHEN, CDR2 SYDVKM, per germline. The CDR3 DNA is TGTGCCAGCAGTTTCGCGGGGAACTACGAGCAGTACTTC. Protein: CASSFAGNYEQYF.

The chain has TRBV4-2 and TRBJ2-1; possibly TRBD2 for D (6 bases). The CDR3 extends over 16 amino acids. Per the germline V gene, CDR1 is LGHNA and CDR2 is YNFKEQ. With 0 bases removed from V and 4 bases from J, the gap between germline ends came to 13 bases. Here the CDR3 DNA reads TGTGCCAGCAGCCAAGACTATCCCGGGGGTTACAATGAGCAGTTCTTC. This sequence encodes CASSQDYPGGYNEQFF.

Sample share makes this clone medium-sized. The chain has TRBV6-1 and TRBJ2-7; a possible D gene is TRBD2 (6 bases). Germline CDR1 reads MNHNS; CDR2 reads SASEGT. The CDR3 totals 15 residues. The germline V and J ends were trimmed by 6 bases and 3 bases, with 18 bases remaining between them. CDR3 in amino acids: CASSRGATESYEQYF. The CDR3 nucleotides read TGTGCCAGCAGCCGCGGGGCTACCGAAAGCTACGAGCAGTACTTC.

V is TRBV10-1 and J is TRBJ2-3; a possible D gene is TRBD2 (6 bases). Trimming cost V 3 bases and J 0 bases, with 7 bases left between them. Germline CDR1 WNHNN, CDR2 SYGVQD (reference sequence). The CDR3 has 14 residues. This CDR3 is CASSDGTSTDTQYF. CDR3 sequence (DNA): TGCGCCAGCAGTGATGGGACTAGCACAGATACGCAGTATTTT.

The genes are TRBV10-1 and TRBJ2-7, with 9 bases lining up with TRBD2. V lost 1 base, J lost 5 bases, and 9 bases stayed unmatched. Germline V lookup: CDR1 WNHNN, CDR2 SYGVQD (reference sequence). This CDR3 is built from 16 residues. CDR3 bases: TGCGCCAGCAGTGAGTTCGCGGGAGGGTCTCACCACGAGCAGTACTTC. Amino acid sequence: CASSEFAGGSHHEQYF.

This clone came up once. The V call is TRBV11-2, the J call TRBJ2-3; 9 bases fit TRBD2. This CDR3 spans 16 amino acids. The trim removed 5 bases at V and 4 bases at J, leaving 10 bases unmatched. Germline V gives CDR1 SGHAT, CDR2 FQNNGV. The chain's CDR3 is CASSALSSGGADTQYF. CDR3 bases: TGTGCCAGCAGCGCCCTAAGTAGCGGGGGAGCAGATACGCAGTATTTT.

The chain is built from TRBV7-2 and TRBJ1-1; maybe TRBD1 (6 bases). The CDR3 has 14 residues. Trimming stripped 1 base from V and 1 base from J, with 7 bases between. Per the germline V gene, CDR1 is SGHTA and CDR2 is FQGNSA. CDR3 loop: CASSLEGENTEAFF. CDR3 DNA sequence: TGTGCCAGCAGCTTAGAGGGGGAGAACACTGAAGCTTTCTTT.

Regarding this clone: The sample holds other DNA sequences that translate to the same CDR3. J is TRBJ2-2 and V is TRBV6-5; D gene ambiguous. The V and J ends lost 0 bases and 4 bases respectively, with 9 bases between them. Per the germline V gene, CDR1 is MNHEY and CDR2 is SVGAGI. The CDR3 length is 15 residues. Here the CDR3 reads CASSYSTRFTGELFF. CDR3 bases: TGTGCCAGCAGTTACTCTACCAGGTTCACCGGGGAGCTGTTTTTT.

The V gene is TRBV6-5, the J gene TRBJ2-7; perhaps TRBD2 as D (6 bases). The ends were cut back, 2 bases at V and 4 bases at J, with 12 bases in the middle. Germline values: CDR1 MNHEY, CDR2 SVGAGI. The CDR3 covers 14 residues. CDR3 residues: CASSYLGLDYEQYF. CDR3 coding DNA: TGTGCCAGCAGTTACCTGGGACTGGATTACGAGCAGTACTTC.

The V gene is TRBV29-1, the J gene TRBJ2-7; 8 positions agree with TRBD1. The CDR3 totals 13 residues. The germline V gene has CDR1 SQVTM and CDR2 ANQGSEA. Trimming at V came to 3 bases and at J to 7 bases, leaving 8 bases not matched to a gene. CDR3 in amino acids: CSVEVTGVNEQYF. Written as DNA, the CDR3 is TGCAGCGTTGAGGTGACAGGGGTCAATGAGCAGTACTTC.

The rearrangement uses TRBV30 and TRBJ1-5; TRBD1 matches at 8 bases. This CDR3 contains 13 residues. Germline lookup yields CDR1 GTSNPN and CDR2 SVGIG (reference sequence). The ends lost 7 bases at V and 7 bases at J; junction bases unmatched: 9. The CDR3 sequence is CASSGGAGQPQHF. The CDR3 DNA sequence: TGTGCCTCCTCAGGGGGCGCAGGGCAGCCCCAGCATTTT.

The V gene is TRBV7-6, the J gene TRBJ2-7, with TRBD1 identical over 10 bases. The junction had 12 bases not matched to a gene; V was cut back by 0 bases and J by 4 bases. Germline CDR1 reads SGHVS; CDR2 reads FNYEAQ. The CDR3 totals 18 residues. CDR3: CASSLAPGDRGLYYEQYF. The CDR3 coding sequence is TGTGCCAGCAGCTTAGCCCCGGGTGACAGGGGGCTGTATTACGAGCAGTACTTC.

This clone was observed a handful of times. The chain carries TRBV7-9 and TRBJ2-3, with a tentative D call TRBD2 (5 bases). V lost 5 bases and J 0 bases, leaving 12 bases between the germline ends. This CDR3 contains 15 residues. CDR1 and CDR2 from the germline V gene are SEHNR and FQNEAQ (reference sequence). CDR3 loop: CASSPRTRSTDTQYF. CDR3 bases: TGTGCCAGCAGCCCAAGGACTCGGAGCACAGATACGCAGTATTTT.

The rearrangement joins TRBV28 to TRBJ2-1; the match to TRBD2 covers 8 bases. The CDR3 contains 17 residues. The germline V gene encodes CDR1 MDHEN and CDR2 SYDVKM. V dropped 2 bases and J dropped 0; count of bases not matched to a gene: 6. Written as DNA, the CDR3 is TGTGCCAGCAGTTTAATGGGGGGGACTAGCTCCTACAATGAGCAGTTCTTC. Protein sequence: CASSLMGGTSSYNEQFF.

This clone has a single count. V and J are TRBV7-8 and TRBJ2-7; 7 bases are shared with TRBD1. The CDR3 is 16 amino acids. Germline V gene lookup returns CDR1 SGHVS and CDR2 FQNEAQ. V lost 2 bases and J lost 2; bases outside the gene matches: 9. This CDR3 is CASSLHRGLPTYEQYF. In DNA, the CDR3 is TGTGCCAGCAGCTTACACAGGGGCCTCCCAACCTACGAGCAGTACTTC.

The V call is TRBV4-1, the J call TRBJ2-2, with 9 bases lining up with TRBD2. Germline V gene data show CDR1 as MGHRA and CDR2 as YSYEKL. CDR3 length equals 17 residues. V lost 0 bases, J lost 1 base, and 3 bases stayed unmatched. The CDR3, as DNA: TGCGCCAGCAGCCAAGACGAAGCGGGGGGGAACACCGGGGAGCTGTTTTTT. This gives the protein CASSQDEAGGNTGELFF.